This TCR beta chain was documented in a study of blood T cell repertoires in COVID-19. The overall study: Samples representing acute and convalescent COVID-19 were sourced from the United States, Italy and Spain. T cells, B-cell-depleted T cells, or PBMCs provided the cDNA or gDNA that served as material.

This clone has only one observation. The germline V gene has CDR1 SGHRS and CDR2 YFSETQ. The germline V and J ends were trimmed by 4 bases and 8 bases, with 20 bases remaining between them. The CDR3 covers 15 residues. Methods used by the authors: By means of reference gene primer amplification, nucleated cell counts were estimated. The protocol was immunoSEQ multiplex PCR, while the TCRdb copy is restricted to in-frame clones and leaves out a portion. V, J and clone size are taken as reported in that table, and D and trimming were inferred from the DNA itself. This table has more than 70,000 clones, roughly 86% appearing once.

This clonotype originated in a woman over 75 in a cohort sampled during active or convalescent COVID-19. The chain links TRBV5-1 to TRBJ2-3; tentatively, D is TRBD2 (6 bases). The sequenced sample was peripheral blood. This CDR3 is CASSIPGVAASTQYF. The CDR3 DNA reads TGCGCCAGCAGCATCCCTGGAGTAGCGGCGAGTACGCAGTATTTT.